This record concerns one TCR beta chain sequence. The antigen is not known. With a far larger clone one base away, a read error is the likely cause. The sample originates from a study of human T cells and chemical hapten exposure. Study-wide context: Researchers reported sensitizing a roughly 2 cm by roughly 2 cm upper inner arm skin site with 2% DPC. General study points: The study found expanded TCRs formed significantly more large CDR3 similarity clusters than controls.

This CDR3 has 19 residues. Germline V gene lookup returns CDR1 SGHAT and CDR2 FQDESV (reference sequence). With V trimmed by 5 bases and J by 4 bases, 15 bases remained unmatched. TCRdb redid the calling of the RACE reads with MiXCR, one entry per CDR3 protein. The sample includes fewer than 50,000 distinct CDR3 sequences, just under 4% of them seen just once. Time point here: patch test 1, 2 weeks after DPC sensitization. Treatment noted: therapeutic diphenylcyclopropenone sensitization with weekly scalp DPC. Unfractionated whole blood was the source of the extracted total RNA. The sequenced sample was whole blood, obtained in connection with sensitization to the hapten diphenylcyclopropenone (DPC). The sequence was collected from a man aged 50 to 59 with alopecia areata. Some clones in this sample may be carry-over from other donors' samples. V usage is TRBV11-1 and J usage is TRBJ2-7; 15 positions agree with TRBD2. CDR3 coding DNA: TGTGCCAGCAGCGTTATCACGGGGACTAGCGGGAGGTCTAAGTACGAGCAGTACTTC. Translated: CASSVITGTSGRSKYEQYF.